This TCR beta chain was documented in a study of T cell repertoires in cytomegalovirus infection. Study overall: TCR beta signatures that were public indicated CMV infection and matching HLA type.

The length of the CDR3 is 18 residues. CDR1 is SGHTA and CDR2 is FQGNSA in the germline V gene. V lost 0 bases, J lost 0 bases, and 3 bases stayed unmatched. Study-level results: Clonotypes of TCR beta that were HLA-C-restricted and CMV-specific dominated the ex vivo response.

Each CDR3 protein is one row after TCRdb ran MiXCR on the reads. The sample carries about 190,000 distinct CDR3 sequences, over 25% recorded once. Concerning this clonotype: The target antigen is unknown.

The V and J genes are TRBV7-2 and TRBJ2-2, with TRBD2 matching over 11 bases. This receptor was identified in a human donor in good health (CMV status not recorded). Some clones in this sample may be carry-over from other donors' samples. The material sequenced was PBMCs. CDR3: CASSLAPSGGSNTGELFF. For the CDR3, the DNA is TGTGCCAGCAGCTTAGCGCCTAGCGGGGGGTCGAACACCGGGGAGCTGTTTTTT.